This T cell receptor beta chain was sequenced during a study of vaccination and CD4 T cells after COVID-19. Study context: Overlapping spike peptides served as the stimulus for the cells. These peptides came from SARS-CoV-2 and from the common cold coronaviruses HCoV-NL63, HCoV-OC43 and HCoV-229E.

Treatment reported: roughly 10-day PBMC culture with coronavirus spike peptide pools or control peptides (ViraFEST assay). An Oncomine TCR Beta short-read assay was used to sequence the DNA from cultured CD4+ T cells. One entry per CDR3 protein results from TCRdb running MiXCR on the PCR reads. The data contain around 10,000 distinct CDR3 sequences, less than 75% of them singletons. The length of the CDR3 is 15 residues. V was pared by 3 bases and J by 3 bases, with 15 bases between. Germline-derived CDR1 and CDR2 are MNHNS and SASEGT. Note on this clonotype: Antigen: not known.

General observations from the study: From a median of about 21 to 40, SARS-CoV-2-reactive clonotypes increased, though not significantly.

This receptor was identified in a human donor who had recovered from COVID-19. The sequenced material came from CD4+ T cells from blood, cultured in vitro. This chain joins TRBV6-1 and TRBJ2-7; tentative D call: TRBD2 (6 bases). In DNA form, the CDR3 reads TGTGCCAGCAGTGACGGGACGGCGGGATACTACGAGCAGTACTTC. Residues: CASSDGTAGYYEQYF.